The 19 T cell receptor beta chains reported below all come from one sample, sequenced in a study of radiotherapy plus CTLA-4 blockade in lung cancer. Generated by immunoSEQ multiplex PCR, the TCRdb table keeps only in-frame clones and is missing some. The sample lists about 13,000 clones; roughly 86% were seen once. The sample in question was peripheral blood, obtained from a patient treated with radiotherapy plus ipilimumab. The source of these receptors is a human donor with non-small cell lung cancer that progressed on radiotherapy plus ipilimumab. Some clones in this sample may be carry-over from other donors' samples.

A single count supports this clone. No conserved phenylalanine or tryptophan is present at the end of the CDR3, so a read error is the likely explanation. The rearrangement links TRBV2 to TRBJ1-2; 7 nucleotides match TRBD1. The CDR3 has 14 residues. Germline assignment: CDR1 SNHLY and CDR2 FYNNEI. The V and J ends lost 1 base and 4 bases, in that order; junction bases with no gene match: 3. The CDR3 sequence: CASSEEDRVYGYTL. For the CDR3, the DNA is TGTGCCAGCAGTGAAGAAGACAGGGTCTATGGCTACACCCTC.

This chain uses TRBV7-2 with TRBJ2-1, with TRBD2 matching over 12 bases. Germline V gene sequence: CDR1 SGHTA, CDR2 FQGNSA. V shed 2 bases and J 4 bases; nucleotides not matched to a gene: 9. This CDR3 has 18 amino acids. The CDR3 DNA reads TGTGCCAGCAGCTTAAGTGGGCTAGCGGGAGGGGATTACAATGAGCAGTTCTTC. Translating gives CASSLSGLAGGDYNEQFF.

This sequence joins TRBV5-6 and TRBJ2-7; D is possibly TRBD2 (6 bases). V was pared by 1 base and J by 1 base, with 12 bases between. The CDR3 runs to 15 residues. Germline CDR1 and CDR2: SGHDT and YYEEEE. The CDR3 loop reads CASSLRGFLSYEQYF. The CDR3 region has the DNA TGTGCCAGCAGCTTGCGGGGGTTTCTGTCCTACGAGCAGTACTTC.

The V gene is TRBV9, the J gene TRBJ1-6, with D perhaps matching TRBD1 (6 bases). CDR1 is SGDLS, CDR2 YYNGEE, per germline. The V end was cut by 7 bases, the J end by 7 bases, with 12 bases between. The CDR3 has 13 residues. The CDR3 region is CASAGTSNSPLHF. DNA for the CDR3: TGTGCCAGCGCCGGGACATCAAATTCACCCCTCCACTTT.

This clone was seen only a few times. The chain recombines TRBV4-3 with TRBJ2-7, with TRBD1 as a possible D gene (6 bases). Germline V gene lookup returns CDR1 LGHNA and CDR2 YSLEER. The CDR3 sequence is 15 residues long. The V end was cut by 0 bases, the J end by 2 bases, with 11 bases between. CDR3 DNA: TGCGCCAGCAGCCAAGAGGGGACAAACGCCTACGAGCAGTACTTC. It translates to CASSQEGTNAYEQYF.

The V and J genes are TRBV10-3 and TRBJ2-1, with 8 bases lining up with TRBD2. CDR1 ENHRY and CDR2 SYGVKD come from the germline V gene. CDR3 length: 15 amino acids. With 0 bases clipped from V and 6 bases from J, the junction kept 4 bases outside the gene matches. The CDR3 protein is CAISESRGGLNEQFF. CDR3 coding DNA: TGTGCCATCAGTGAGTCTCGGGGGGGGCTCAATGAGCAGTTCTTC.

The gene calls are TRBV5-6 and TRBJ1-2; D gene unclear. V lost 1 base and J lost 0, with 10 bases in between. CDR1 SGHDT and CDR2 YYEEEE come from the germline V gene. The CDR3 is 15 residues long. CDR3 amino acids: CASSLSPRANYGYTF. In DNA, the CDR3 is TGTGCCAGCAGCTTGTCCCCGAGGGCTAACTATGGCTACACCTTC.

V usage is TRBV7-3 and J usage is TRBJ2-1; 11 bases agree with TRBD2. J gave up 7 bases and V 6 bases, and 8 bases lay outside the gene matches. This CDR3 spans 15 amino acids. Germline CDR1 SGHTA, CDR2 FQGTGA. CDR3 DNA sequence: TGTGCCAGCAGACTAGCGGGGGCCCCCGGGAATGAGCAGTTCTTC. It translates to CASRLAGAPGNEQFF. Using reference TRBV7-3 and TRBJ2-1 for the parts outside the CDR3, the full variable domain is GAGVSQTPSNKVTEKGKYVELRCDPISGHTALYWYRQSLGQGPEFLIYFQGTGAADDSGLPNDRFFAVRPEGSVSTLKIQRTERGDSAVYLCASRLAGAPGNEQFFGPGTRLTVL.

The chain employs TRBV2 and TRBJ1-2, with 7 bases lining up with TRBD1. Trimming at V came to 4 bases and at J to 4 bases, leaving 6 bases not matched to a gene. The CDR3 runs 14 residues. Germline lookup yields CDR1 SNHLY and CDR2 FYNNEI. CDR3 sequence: CASSVGTVLYGYTF. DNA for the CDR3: TGTGCCAGCAGTGTTGGGACAGTCCTCTATGGCTACACCTTC.

The CDR3 DNA sequence: TGTGCCAGCAGCTTCCCCCTGGGGATAGCGGGCCTAAGCACAGATACGCAGTATTTT. The encoded protein is CASSFPLGIAGLSTDTQYF. The chain employs TRBV11-2 and TRBJ2-3; 7 positions match TRBD2. Per germline, CDR1 SGHAT and CDR2 FQNNGV. V shed 3 bases and J 0 bases; nucleotides not matched to a gene: 15. The CDR3 runs 19 residues.

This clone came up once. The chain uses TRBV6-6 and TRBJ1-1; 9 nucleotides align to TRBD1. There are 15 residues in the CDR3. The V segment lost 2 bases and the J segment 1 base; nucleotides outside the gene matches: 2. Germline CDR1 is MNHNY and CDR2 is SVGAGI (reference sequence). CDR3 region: CASSYGDRENTEAFF. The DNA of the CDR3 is TGTGCCAGCAGTTACGGGGACAGGGAGAACACTGAAGCTTTCTTT.

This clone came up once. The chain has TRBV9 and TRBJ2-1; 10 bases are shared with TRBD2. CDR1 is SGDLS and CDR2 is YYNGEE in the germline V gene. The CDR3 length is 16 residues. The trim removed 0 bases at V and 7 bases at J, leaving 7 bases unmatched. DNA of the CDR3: TGTGCCAGCAGCGTAGAAAGCGGGGGGGCTCAGAATGAGCAGTTCTTC. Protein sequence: CASSVESGGAQNEQFF.

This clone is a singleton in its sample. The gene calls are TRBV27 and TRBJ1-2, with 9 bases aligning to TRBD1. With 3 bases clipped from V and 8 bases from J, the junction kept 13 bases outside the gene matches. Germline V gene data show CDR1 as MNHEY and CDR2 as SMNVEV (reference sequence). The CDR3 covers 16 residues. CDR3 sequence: CASSFRNPGQGLGYTF. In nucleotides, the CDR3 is TGTGCCAGCAGTTTTCGAAACCCGGGACAGGGCTTGGGCTACACCTTC.

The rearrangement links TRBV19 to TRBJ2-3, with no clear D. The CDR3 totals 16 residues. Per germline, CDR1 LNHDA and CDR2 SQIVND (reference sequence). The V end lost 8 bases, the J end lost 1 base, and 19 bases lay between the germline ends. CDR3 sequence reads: CASRHWSGRGTDTQYF. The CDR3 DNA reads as TGTGCCAGTCGTCATTGGTCCGGTCGGGGCACAGATACGCAGTATTTT.

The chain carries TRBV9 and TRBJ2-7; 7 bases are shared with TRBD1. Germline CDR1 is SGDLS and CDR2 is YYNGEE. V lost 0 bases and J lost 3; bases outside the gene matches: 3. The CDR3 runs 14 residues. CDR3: CASSVGDSDYEQYF. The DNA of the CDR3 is TGTGCCAGCAGCGTAGGGGACAGTGACTACGAGCAGTACTTC.

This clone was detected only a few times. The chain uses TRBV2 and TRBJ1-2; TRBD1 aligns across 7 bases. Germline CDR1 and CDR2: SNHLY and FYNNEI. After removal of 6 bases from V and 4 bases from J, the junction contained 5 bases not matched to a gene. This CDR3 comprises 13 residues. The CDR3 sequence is CASRGGQIYGYTF. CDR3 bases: TGTGCCAGCAGGGGGGGACAGATCTATGGCTACACCTTC.

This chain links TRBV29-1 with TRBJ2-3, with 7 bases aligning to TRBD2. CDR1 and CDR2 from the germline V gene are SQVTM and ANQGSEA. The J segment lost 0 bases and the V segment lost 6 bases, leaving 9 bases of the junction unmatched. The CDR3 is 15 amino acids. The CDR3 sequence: CSVGGSSGSTDTQYF. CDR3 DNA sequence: TGCAGCGTCGGCGGGAGTAGCGGGAGCACAGATACGCAGTATTTT.

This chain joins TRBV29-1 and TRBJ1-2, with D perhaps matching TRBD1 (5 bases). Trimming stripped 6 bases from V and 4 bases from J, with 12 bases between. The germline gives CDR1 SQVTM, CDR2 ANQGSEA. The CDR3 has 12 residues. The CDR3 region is CSVVRVRYGYTF. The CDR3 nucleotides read TGCAGCGTCGTCAGGGTTCGCTATGGCTACACCTTC.

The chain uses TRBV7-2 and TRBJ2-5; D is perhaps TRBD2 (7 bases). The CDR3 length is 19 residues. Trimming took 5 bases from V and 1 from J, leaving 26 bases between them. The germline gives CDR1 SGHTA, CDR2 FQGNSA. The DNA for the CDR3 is TGTGCCAGCAGCCCGGGAGGACTGGGGGCAGGACCACGCCAAGAGACCCAGTACTTC. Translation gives CASSPGGLGAGPRQETQYF.